What follows are 4 T cell receptor beta chains derived from one specimen sequenced in a study of T cell responses to AZD1222 COVID-19 vaccine. TCRdb's copy holds only in-frame clones and misses some; the assay was immunoSEQ multiplex PCR. The sample holds over 120,000 clones, approximately 83% seen once. The input for sequencing was peripheral blood, taken on day 0 of AZD1222 vaccination. The receptors originated from an adult in good health.

Only a few counts were recorded for this clone. The genes are TRBV9 and TRBJ2-7; 8 bases match TRBD1. V gave up 0 bases and J gave up 9 bases; unmatched junction bases: 8. The V gene's germline CDR1 is SGDLS and CDR2 YYNGEE. The CDR3 is 14 amino acids. CDR3 in DNA: TGTGCCAGCAGCGTAGGCACAGGGGGTGCGGGGCAGTACTTC. It encodes CASSVGTGGAGQYF.

This rearrangement joins TRBV10-3 to TRBJ2-1; D is tentatively TRBD1 or TRBD2 (7 bases each). The CDR3 length is 15 residues. V shed 5 bases and J shed 8 bases, with 19 bases lying between them. The germline V gene encodes CDR1 ENHRY and CDR2 SYGVKD. The DNA for the CDR3 is TGTGCCATCAGTCCCCAGGGGGGGGGAGCGGATGAGCAGTTCTTC. Residues: CAISPQGGGADEQFF.

The chain combines TRBV18 with TRBJ1-1; maybe TRBD1 (6 bases). The CDR3 spans 17 residues. V was trimmed by 3 bases and J by 3 bases, leaving 20 bases between them. The germline V gene has CDR1 KGHSH and CDR2 LQKENI. The CDR3 DNA sequence: TGTGCCAGCTCACCTCGGCAGCAAGGGGGGTGGGACACTGAAGCTTTCTTT. As protein: CASSPRQQGGWDTEAFF.

This rearrangement joins TRBV28 to TRBJ2-3; the D is unclear. This CDR3 contains 12 residues. CDR1 is MDHEN and CDR2 is SYDVKM in the germline V gene. V was trimmed by 6 bases and J by 0 bases, leaving 4 bases between them. Written as DNA, the CDR3 is TGTGCCAGCAGCTTAAGCACAGATACGCAGTATTTT. This codes for CASSLSTDTQYF.